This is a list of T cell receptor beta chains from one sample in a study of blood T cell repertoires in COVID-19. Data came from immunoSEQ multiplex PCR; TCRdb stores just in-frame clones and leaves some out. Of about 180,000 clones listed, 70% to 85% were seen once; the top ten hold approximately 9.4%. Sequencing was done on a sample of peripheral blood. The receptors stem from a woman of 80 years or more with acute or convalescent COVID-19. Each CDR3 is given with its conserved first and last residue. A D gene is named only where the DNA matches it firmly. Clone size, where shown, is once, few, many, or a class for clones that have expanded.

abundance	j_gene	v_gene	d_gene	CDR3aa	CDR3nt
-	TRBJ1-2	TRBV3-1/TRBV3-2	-	CASSLLNYGYTF	TGTGCCAGCAGCCTCCTCAACTATGGCTACACCTTC
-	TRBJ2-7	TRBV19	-	CASSGSYGQLYEQYF	TGTGCCAGTAGTGGGTCCTACGGACAGCTCTACGAGCAGTACTTC
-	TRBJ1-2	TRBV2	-	CASSDSVYGYTF	TGTGCCAGCAGTGATAGTGTCTATGGCTACACCTTC
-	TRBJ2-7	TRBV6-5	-	CASSSVEVSSYEQYF	TGTGCCAGCAGTTCGGTCGAGGTTAGCTCCTACGAGCAGTACTTC
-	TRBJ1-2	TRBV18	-	CASSEGGPYGYTF	TGTGCCAGCTCAGAGGGAGGCCCCTATGGCTACACCTTC
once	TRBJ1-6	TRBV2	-	CARAGSGHYNSPLHF	TGTGCCAGAGCAGGGTCGGGACACTATAATTCACCCCTCCACTTT
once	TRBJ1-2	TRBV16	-	CASSQSSNYGYTF	TGTGCCAGCAGCCAGAGCTCTAACTATGGCTACACCTTC
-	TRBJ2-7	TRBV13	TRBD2	CASSLMGLAGEYEQYF	TGTGCCAGCAGCTTAATGGGACTAGCGGGAGAGTACGAGCAGTACTTC
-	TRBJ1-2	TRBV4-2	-	CASSQADGPGGYTF	TGTGCCAGCAGCCAAGCGGACGGCCCGGGAGGCTACACCTTC
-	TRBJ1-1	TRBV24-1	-	CATSVGEGPAEAFF	TGTGCCACCAGTGTGGGGGAGGGACCGGCTGAAGCTTTCTTT
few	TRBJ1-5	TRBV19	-	CASSIRAGDSTQHF	TGTGCCAGTAGTATCCGGGCAGGGGATTCGACCCAGCATTTT
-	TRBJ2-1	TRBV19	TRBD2	CASSGTSGYNEQFF	TGTGCCAGCTCCGGGACTAGCGGATACAATGAGCAGTTCTTC
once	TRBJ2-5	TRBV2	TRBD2	CASSESAWRRGQETQYF	TGTGCCAGCAGTGAATCTGCTTGGAGGCGGGGGCAAGAGACCCAGTACTTC
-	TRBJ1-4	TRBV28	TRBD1	CASSPTGTGEREKLFF	TGTGCCAGCAGTCCAACCGGGACAGGGGAGAGGGAAAAACTGTTTTTT
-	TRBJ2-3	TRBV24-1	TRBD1	CATSDPTGGGTDTQYF	TGTGCCACCAGTGATCCCACAGGGGGCGGCACAGATACGCAGTATTTT
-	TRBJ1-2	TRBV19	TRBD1	CASSSRQGALYGYTF	TGTGCCAGTAGTAGCAGACAGGGAGCGCTCTATGGCTACACCTTC
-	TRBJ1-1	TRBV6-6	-	CASSPPGNTEAFF	TGTGCCAGCAGTCCTCCCGGGAACACTGAAGCTTTCTTT
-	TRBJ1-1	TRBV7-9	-	CASSLSQTGLGATEAFF	TGTGCCAGCAGCTTATCCCAAACTGGACTGGGGGCGACTGAAGCTTTCTTT
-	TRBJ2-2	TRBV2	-	CASSRPGTGELFF	TGTGCCAGCAGTAGGCCAGGGACCGGGGAGCTGTTTTTT
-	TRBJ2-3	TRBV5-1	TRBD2	CASSLVLAGGQDTQYF	TGCGCCAGCAGCTTGGTTCTAGCGGGAGGTCAGGATACGCAGTATTTT
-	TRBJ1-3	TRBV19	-	CASNLRAGNTIYF	TGTGCCAGTAACCTTAGAGCTGGAAACACCATATATTTT
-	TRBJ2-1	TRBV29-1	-	CSVEEYEAKNNEQFF	TGCAGCGTTGAAGAGTATGAGGCTAAAAACAATGAGCAGTTCTTC
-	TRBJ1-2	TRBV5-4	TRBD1	CASRRGGRYGYTF	TGTGCCAGCCGACGAGGGGGCCGGTATGGCTACACCTTC
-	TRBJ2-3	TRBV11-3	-	CASSHRTTDTQYF	TGTGCCAGCAGCCACAGGACCACAGATACGCAGTATTTT
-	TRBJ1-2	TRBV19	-	CATRTYGYTF	TGTGCCACCCGGACTTATGGCTACACCTTC
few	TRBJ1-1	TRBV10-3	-	CAIALAGENTEAFF	TGTGCCATCGCCCTCGCAGGGGAGAACACTGAAGCTTTCTTT
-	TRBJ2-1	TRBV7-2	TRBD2	CASSRRGLAGGGAYNEQFF	TGTGCCAGCAGCCGCCGCGGACTAGCGGGAGGAGGAGCCTACAATGAGCAGTTCTTC